This T cell receptor beta chain came from a study of blood T cell repertoires in COVID-19. Study details: T cells, B-cell-depleted T cells, or PBMCs supplied cDNA or gDNA.

The data were produced by immunoSEQ multiplex PCR, yet TCRdb's version contains in-frame clones alone and is incomplete. The sample has some 60,000 clones; 70% to 90% are singletons. V was clipped by 0 bases and J by 0 bases; unmatched bases: 6. The CDR3 is 17 residues long. CDR1 MGHRA and CDR2 YSYEKL come from the germline V gene. Sequenced: peripheral blood. The chain joins TRBV4-1 to TRBJ1-2; the match to TRBD1 covers 8 bases. The receptor's source is a human donor with active COVID-19. The donor label of this sample is uncertain. CDR3 sequence (DNA): TGCGCCAGCAGCCAAGAAACAGGGGGGGGAACTAACTATGGCTACACCTTC. Protein product: CASSQETGGGTNYGYTF.